One and the same sample provided the 27 T cell receptor beta chains below, sequenced in a study of T cell changes during pregnancy in multiple sclerosis. The assay was immunoSEQ multiplex PCR, and TCRdb's table has in-frame clones only and misses some. In the table there are some 110,000 clones, 91% of which are singletons. The sequencing here drew on peripheral blood, taken before pregnancy. Source of these receptors: a female donor with multiple sclerosis, enrolled in a pregnancy study.

The gene calls are TRBV5-6 and TRBJ2-7; 9 positions agree with TRBD2. CDR3 size: 15 residues. V shed 4 bases and J 6 bases; nucleotides not matched to a gene: 11. Germline-derived CDR1 and CDR2 are SGHDT and YYEEEE. The CDR3 DNA is TGTGCCAGCAGCCATAGAAACGCGGGGGGGGCCGAGCAGTACTTC. As protein: CASSHRNAGGAEQYF.

The chain couples TRBV2 to TRBJ1-2, with D possibly TRBD1 on 5 matching bases. The CDR3 contains 14 residues. Trimming stripped 0 bases from V and 7 bases from J, with 12 bases between. CDR1 and CDR2 (germline): SNHLY, FYNNEI. In DNA form, the CDR3 reads TGTGCCAGCAGTGAAGCTAGGGGAGGCTCTGGCTACACCTTC. Its translation is CASSEARGGSGYTF. Looking up the rest from reference TRBV2 and TRBJ1-2 gives the full variable domain: EPEVTQTPSHQVTQMGQEVILRCVPISNHLYFYWYRQILGQKVEFLVSFYNNEISEKSEIFDDQFSVERPDGSNFTLKIRSTKLEDSAMYFCASSEARGGSGYTFGSGTRLTVV.

This rearrangement joins TRBV5-4 to TRBJ1-2; D uncertain. V lost 0 bases, J lost 6 bases, and 9 bases lay in between. The length of the CDR3 is 13 residues. CDR1 is SGHNT and CDR2 is YYREEE in the germline V gene (reference sequence). CDR3 residues: CASSLANRDGYTF. The DNA of the CDR3 is TGTGCCAGCAGCTTGGCCAACCGGGATGGCTACACCTTC.

The CDR3 DNA is TGTGCCATCAGTGACCAACGGCGGACTGAAGCTTTCTTT. Protein product: CAISDQRRTEAFF. The V and J genes are TRBV10-3 and TRBJ1-1; D is ambiguous. V lost 3 bases and J lost 5, with 10 bases in between. The CDR3 extends over 13 amino acids. The germline V gene has CDR1 ENHRY and CDR2 SYGVKD.

The chain couples TRBV9 to TRBJ2-1; 7 bases map to TRBD2. V shed 3 bases, J shed 3 bases, and the junction held 6 bases outside the gene matches. CDR3 length: 15 amino acids. Germline V CDR1 and CDR2: SGDLS, YYNGEE. The CDR3, as DNA: TGTGCCAGCAGCGCGCGGACGGGGGGCTACAATGAGCAGTTCTTC. Its translation: CASSARTGGYNEQFF.

The chain couples TRBV5-1 to TRBJ2-5, with TRBD1 identical over 10 bases. V shed 4 bases, J shed 5 bases, and the junction held 8 bases outside the gene matches. The CDR3 is 15 residues long. The germline V gene has CDR1 SGHRS and CDR2 YFSETQ. The CDR3 DNA reads as TGCGCCAGCAGCAAGGGACAGGGGTTTTCGGAGACCCAGTACTTC. Translation: CASSKGQGFSETQYF. The variable domain in full, completed from reference TRBV5-1 and TRBJ2-5, reads KAGVTQTPRYLIKTRGQQVTLSCSPISGHRSVSWYQQTPGQGLQFLFEYFSETQRNKGNFPGRFSGRQFSNSRSEMNVSTLELGDSALYLCASSKGQGFSETQYFGPGTRLLVL.

The rearrangement links TRBV10-3 to TRBJ1-2; TRBD1 matches at 8 bases. CDR1 ENHRY and CDR2 SYGVKD come from the germline V gene. The CDR3 runs 17 residues. J was trimmed by 3 bases and V by 2 bases; bases with no gene match: 11. CDR3 sequence: CAISEPLEPGQDYGYTF. The CDR3 DNA reads TGTGCCATCAGTGAGCCTCTGGAACCGGGACAGGACTATGGCTACACCTTC.

This chain links TRBV19 with TRBJ1-1, with D perhaps matching TRBD1 (6 bases). The germline V gene has CDR1 LNHDA and CDR2 SQIVND (reference sequence). Trimming removed 6 bases from V and 4 bases from J, with 12 bases in between. This CDR3 comprises 13 residues. This CDR3 reads CASRPVGGTEAFF. The CDR3 bases are TGTGCCAGTAGGCCGGTAGGGGGCACTGAAGCTTTCTTT.

Of note for this clone: Compared with germline, one end of the junction differs, possibly owing to a read error. The V and J genes are TRBV6-1 and TRBJ1-5; D is uncertain. Germline V lookup: CDR1 MNHNS, CDR2 SASEGT. There are 15 residues in the CDR3. The CDR3 region has the DNA TGTGCCAGCAGCGAAGCTAGCCTTAGCAATCAGCCCCAGCATTTT. This translates into CASSEASLSNQPQHF.

This sequence joins TRBV19 and TRBJ2-1, with D hard to call. The length of the CDR3 is 12 residues. Trimming shortened V by 7 bases and J by 15 bases, and 19 bases separated the two germline ends. CDR1 and CDR2 (germline): LNHDA, SQIVND (reference sequence). The CDR3 bases are TGTGCCAGTATCCCCGCCTCAGGATTACGGTTCTTC. Protein: CASIPASGLRFF.

This chain links TRBV6-4 with TRBJ2-3; a weak D match, TRBD2 (6 bases). From germline, CDR1 is MRHNA and CDR2 SNTAGT. V lost 0 bases, J lost 0 bases, and 13 bases lay in between. The CDR3 is 17 amino acids. CDR3 sequence (DNA): TGTGCCAGCAGTGACTCGAGTACTAGCCAGAGCACAGATACGCAGTATTTT. Translating it yields CASSDSSTSQSTDTQYF.

The table lists this clone with a count of one. The rearrangement links TRBV13 to TRBJ2-1; the match to TRBD2 covers 10 bases. Germline V gene lookup returns CDR1 PRHDT and CDR2 FYEKMQ (reference sequence). There are 16 residues in the CDR3. With 5 bases clipped from V and 4 bases from J, the junction kept 8 bases outside the gene matches. As DNA, the CDR3 is TGTGCCAGCAGCCACCTAGAGCGGGGGGGGTACAATGAGCAGTTCTTC. It encodes CASSHLERGGYNEQFF.

The rearrangement links TRBV19 to TRBJ1-5, with D uncertain. The CDR3 runs to 12 residues. Trimming cost V 7 bases and J 1 base, with 5 bases left between them. Germline lookup yields CDR1 LNHDA and CDR2 SQIVND (reference sequence). CDR3 nucleotides: TGTGCCAGTACTAGGAGCAATCAGCCCCAGCATTTT. Amino acid sequence: CASTRSNQPQHF.

This clone was detected only once. The chain joins TRBV11-1 to TRBJ2-7, with 11 nucleotides matching TRBD1. Germline V gene sequence: CDR1 SGHAT, CDR2 FQDESV (reference sequence). V shed 0 bases, J shed 0 bases, and the junction held 1 base outside the gene matches. The CDR3 covers 16 residues. The CDR3 nucleotides are TGTGCCAGCAGCTTAGCCGGGACAGGGGGCTCCTACGAGCAGTACTTC. Its translation is CASSLAGTGGSYEQYF. The variable domain in full, with the rest retrieved from reference TRBV11-1 and TRBJ2-7, is EAEVAQSPRYKITEKSQAVAFWCDPISGHATLYWYRQILGQGPELLVQFQDESVVDDSQLPKDRFSAERLKGVDSTLKIQPAELGDSAMYLCASSLAGTGGSYEQYFGPGTRLTVT.

V and J are TRBV7-9 and TRBJ2-7; TRBD2 agrees at 8 bases. The CDR3 runs 19 residues. Trimming cost V 1 base and J 6 bases; bases outside gene matches: 20. Germline loops: CDR1 SEHNR, CDR2 FQNEAQ (reference sequence). CDR3 sequence reads: CASSLGTSGGKRPFGEQYF. For the CDR3, the DNA is TGTGCCAGCAGCTTAGGTACATCGGGAGGGAAGAGGCCCTTCGGCGAGCAGTACTTC.

The V call is TRBV6-6, the J call TRBJ2-3; 12 nucleotides align to TRBD2. The germline V gene encodes CDR1 MNHNY and CDR2 SVGAGI (reference sequence). This CDR3 is built from 16 residues. V gave up 2 bases and J gave up 5 bases; unmatched junction bases: 5. The DNA of the CDR3 is TGTGCCAGCAGTTACCCGACTAGCGGGGGAGGAGATACGCAGTATTTT. Translated: CASSYPTSGGGDTQYF.

This chain joins TRBV28 and TRBJ2-1; the match to TRBD2 covers 7 bases. Per the germline V gene, CDR1 is MDHEN and CDR2 is SYDVKM. This CDR3 contains 18 residues. The V gene end was trimmed by 3 bases and the J gene end by 4 bases; junction bases not matched to a gene: 15. The CDR3 sequence is CASSFLGQAGLGYNEQFF. CDR3 nucleotide sequence: TGTGCCAGCAGTTTTTTAGGCCAAGCGGGACTTGGTTACAATGAGCAGTTCTTC. Full variable domain (outside the CDR3, taken from reference TRBV28 and TRBJ2-1): DVKVTQSSRYLVKRTGEKVFLECVQDMDHENMFWYRQDPGLGLRLIYFSYDVKMKEKGDIPEGYSVSREKKERFSLILESASTNQTSMYLCASSFLGQAGLGYNEQFFGPGTRLTVL.

The chain combines TRBV27 with TRBJ2-3; unclear D gene. The length of the CDR3 is 14 residues. Trimming removed 8 bases from V and 2 bases from J, with 14 bases in between. Germline CDR1 reads MNHEY; CDR2 reads SMNVEV (reference sequence). CDR3 DNA sequence: TGTGCCAGCTCGAGGCAACGGAACACAGATACGCAGTATTTT. Translated: CASSRQRNTDTQYF.

In this sample, this clone turned up a few times. This rearrangement joins TRBV28 to TRBJ1-6; 7 nucleotides match TRBD1. Germline V gene data show CDR1 as MDHEN and CDR2 as SYDVKM. V trimming: 3 bases; J trimming: 5 bases; junction bases outside the gene matches: 4. The length of the CDR3 is 15 residues. As DNA, the CDR3 is TGTGCCAGCAGTTTTCCCGGGACAGATAATTCACCCCTCCACTTT. Residues: CASSFPGTDNSPLHF.

The chain joins TRBV6-4 to TRBJ2-1; maybe TRBD2 (6 bases). Trimming removed 5 bases from V and 5 bases from J, with 13 bases in between. The CDR3 spans 14 residues. Germline V gives CDR1 MRHNA, CDR2 SNTAGT. DNA of the CDR3: TGTGCCAGCAGTCCGACTAGGGTTAACAATGAGCAGTTCTTC. Translating gives CASSPTRVNNEQFF.

This chain uses TRBV18 with TRBJ2-1, with 8 nucleotides matching TRBD2. Trimming cost V 0 bases and J 9 bases; bases outside gene matches: 7. Germline V CDR1 and CDR2: KGHSH, LQKENI. This CDR3 has 15 amino acids. This CDR3 reads CASSPPSREGGEQFF. CDR3 nucleotide sequence: TGTGCCAGCTCACCACCGAGCCGGGAGGGTGGTGAGCAGTTCTTC.

The chain is built from TRBV7-9 and TRBJ1-2; 10 bases are shared with TRBD1. This CDR3 has 13 residues. V lost 5 bases to trimming and J lost 6 bases; unmatched junction nucleotides: 3. CDR1 is SEHNR and CDR2 is FQNEAQ in the germline V gene (reference sequence). The CDR3: CASSHGQGDGYTF. CDR3 sequence (DNA): TGTGCCAGCAGCCACGGACAGGGGGATGGCTACACCTTC.

The genes are TRBV15 and TRBJ1-6; D perhaps matches TRBD1 (6 bases). The V end lost 0 bases, the J end lost 0 bases, and 12 bases lay between the germline ends. The CDR3 is 18 amino acids. Germline CDR1 and CDR2: LNHNV and YYDKDF (reference sequence). As DNA, the CDR3 is TGTGCCACCAGCAGAGATGTGGACAGCAGCTCCTATAATTCACCCCTCCACTTT. It encodes CATSRDVDSSSYNSPLHF.

The chain has TRBV6-1 and TRBJ1-1, with D possibly being TRBD1 (5 bases). Germline V gene sequence: CDR1 MNHNS, CDR2 SASEGT. CDR3 length: 15 amino acids. V lost 5 bases to trimming and J lost 0 bases, with 13 bases between them. Here the CDR3 reads CASSWLRVMNTEAFF. In DNA, the CDR3 is TGTGCCAGCAGTTGGCTCAGGGTCATGAACACTGAAGCTTTCTTT.

The chain carries TRBV6-5 and TRBJ1-4; D remains unclear. Germline CDR1 is MNHEY and CDR2 is SVGAGI. V was pared by 0 bases and J by 8 bases, with 4 bases between. There are 12 residues in the CDR3. CDR3 in DNA: TGTGCCAGCAGTTACTCGAGAGAAAAACTGTTTTTT. Its translation: CASSYSREKLFF.

This rearrangement joins TRBV20-1 to TRBJ1-1; D gene ambiguous. The CDR3 is 11 amino acids. Trimming took 7 bases from V and 1 from J, leaving 7 bases between them. The V gene's germline CDR1 is DFQATT and CDR2 SNEGSKA (reference sequence). The CDR3 region has the DNA TGCAGTGTTTCGGGGAACACTGAAGCTTTCTTT. Amino acids: CSVSGNTEAFF.

The chain couples TRBV18 to TRBJ2-6; 7 bases are a match to TRBD1. There are 16 residues in the CDR3. V gave up 3 bases and J gave up 2 bases; unmatched junction bases: 4. CDR1 is KGHSH, CDR2 LQKENI, per germline. Here the CDR3 reads CASSPTGVPGANVLTF. The CDR3 coding sequence is TGTGCCAGCTCACCTACAGGGGTCCCTGGGGCCAACGTCCTGACTTTC.